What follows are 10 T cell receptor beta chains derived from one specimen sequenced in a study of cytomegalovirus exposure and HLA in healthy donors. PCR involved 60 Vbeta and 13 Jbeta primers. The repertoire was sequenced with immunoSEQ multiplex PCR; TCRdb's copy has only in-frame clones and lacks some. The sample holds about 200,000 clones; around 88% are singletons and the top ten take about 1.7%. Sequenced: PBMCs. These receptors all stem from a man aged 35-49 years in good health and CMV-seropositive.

CDR3: CASSRLTGLMRTEAFF. DNA of the CDR3: TGTGCCAGCAGCAGATTGACAGGGCTCATGAGGACTGAAGCTTTCTTT. V and J are TRBV28 and TRBJ1-1, with 7 nucleotides matching TRBD1. Germline CDR1 reads MDHEN; CDR2 reads SYDVKM. This CDR3 has 16 residues. With 6 bases clipped from V and 5 bases from J, the junction kept 15 bases outside the gene matches.

The CDR3 DNA is TGTGCCAGCAGAGCGGACAGCTCCTACAATGAGCAGTTCTTC. Translation: CASRADSSYNEQFF. The V call is TRBV7-2, the J call TRBJ2-1, with D perhaps matching TRBD1 (6 bases). V lost 6 bases, J lost 0 bases, and 9 bases lay in between. The CDR3 totals 14 residues. Germline CDR1 and CDR2: SGHTA and FQGNSA. Complete variable domain (other parts from reference TRBV7-2 and TRBJ2-1): GAGVSQSPSNKVTEKGKDVELRCDPISGHTALYWYRQSLGQGLEFLIYFQGNSAPDKSGLPSDRFSAERTGGSVSTLTIQRTQQEDSAVYLCASRADSSYNEQFFGPGTRLTVL.

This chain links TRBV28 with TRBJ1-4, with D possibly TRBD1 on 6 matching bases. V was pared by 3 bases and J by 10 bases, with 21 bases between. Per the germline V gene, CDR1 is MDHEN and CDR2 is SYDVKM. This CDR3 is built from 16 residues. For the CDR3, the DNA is TGTGCCAGCAGTTTCGCCCCGGGACACCGACGGGGAAAACTGTTTTTT. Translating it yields CASSFAPGHRRGKLFF. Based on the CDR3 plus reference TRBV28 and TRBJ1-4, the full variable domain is DVKVTQSSRYLVKRTGEKVFLECVQDMDHENMFWYRQDPGLGLRLIYFSYDVKMKEKGDIPEGYSVSREKKERFSLILESASTNQTSMYLCASSFAPGHRRGKLFFGSGTQLSVL.

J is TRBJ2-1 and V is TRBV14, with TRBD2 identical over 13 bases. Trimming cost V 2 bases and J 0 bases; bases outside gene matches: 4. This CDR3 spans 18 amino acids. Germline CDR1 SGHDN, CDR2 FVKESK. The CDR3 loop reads CASSQWTSGGISYNEQFF. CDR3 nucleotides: TGTGCCAGCAGCCAATGGACTAGCGGGGGAATCTCCTACAATGAGCAGTTCTTC.

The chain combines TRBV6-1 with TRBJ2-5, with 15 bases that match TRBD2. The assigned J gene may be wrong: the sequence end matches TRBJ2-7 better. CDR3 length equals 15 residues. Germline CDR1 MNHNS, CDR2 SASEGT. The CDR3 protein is CASSSGLAGGDEQYF. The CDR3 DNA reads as TGTGCCAGCAGTTCCGGACTAGCGGGAGGGGACGAGCAGTACTTC.

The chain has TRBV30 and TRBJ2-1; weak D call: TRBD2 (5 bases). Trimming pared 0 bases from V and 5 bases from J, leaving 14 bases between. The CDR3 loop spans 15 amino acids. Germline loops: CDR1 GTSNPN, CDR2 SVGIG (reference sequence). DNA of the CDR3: TGTGCCTGGAGTGTAGAGGACTTTTTCAACAATGAGCAGTTCTTC. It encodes CAWSVEDFFNNEQFF.

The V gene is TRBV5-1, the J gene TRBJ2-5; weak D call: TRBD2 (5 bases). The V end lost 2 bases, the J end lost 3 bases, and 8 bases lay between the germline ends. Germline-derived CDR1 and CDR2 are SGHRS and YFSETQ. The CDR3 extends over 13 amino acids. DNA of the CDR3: TGCGCCAGCAGCTTCGGGAAGGAAGAGACCCAGTACTTC. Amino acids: CASSFGKEETQYF. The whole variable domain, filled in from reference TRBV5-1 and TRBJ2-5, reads KAGVTQTPRYLIKTRGQQVTLSCSPISGHRSVSWYQQTPGQGLQFLFEYFSETQRNKGNFPGRFSGRQFSNSRSEMNVSTLELGDSALYLCASSFGKEETQYFGPGTRLLVL.

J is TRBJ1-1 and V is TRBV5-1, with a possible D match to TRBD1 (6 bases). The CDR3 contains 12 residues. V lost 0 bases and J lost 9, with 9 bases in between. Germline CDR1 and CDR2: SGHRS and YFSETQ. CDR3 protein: CASSLDRVKAFF. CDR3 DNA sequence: TGCGCCAGCAGCTTGGACAGGGTAAAAGCTTTCTTT.

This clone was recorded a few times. The CDR3 DNA follows: TGTGCCAGTAGTATAGGAGGGTTAGACCATGGCTACACCTTC. This codes for CASSIGGLDHGYTF. The J gene is TRBJ1-2, the V gene TRBV19; D is unclear. CDR1 is LNHDA, CDR2 SQIVND, per germline (reference sequence). The CDR3 contains 14 residues. Trimming shortened V by 1 base and J by 6 bases, and 12 bases separated the two germline ends. Full variable domain (rest looked up from reference TRBV19 and TRBJ1-2): DGGITQSPKYLFRKEGQNVTLSCEQNLNHDAMYWYRQDPGQGLRLIYYSQIVNDFQKGDIAEGYSVSREKKESFPLTVTSAQKNPTAFYLCASSIGGLDHGYTFGSGTRLTVV.

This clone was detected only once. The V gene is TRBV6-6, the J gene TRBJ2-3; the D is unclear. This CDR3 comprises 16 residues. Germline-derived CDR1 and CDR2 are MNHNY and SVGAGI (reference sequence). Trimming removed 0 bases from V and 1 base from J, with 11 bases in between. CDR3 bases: TGTGCCAGCAGTTACTCGAGTTTAACTCGCACAGATACGCAGTATTTT. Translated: CASSYSSLTRTDTQYF.